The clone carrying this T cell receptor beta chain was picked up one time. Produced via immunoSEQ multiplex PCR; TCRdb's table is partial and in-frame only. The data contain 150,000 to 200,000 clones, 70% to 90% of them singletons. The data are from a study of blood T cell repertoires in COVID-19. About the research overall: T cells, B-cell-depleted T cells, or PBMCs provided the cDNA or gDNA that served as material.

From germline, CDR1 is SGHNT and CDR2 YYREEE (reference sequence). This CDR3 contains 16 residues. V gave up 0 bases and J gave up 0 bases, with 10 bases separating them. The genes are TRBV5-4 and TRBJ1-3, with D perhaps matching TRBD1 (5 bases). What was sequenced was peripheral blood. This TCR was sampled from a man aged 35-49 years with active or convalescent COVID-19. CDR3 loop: CASSLAMGGSGNTIYF. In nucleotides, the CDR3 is TGTGCCAGCAGCTTGGCGATGGGGGGCTCTGGAAACACCATATATTTT.